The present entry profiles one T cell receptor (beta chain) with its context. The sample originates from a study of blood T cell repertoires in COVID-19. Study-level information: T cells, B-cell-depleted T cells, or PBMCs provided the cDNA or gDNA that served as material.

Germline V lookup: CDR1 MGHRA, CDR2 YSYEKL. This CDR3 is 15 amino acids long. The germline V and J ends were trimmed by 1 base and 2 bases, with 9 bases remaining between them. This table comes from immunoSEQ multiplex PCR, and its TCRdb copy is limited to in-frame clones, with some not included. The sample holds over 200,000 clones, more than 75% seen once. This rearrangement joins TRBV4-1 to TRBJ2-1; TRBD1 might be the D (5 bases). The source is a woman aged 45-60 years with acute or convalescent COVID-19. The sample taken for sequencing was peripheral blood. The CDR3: CASSQATGPYNEQFF. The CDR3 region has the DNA TGCGCCAGCAGCCAAGCAACAGGACCCTACAATGAGCAGTTCTTC.